The sequence of this T cell receptor beta chain was determined in a study of Graves' ophthalmopathy and Graves' hyperthyroidism. CDR1 is SGHTA, CDR2 FQGNSA, per germline. Deletions cut 1 base from V and 10 bases from J, with 7 bases between. The CDR3 is 12 amino acids. People with hyperthyroidism were aged 18 to 65 and newly diagnosed, under 2 months' duration. Using RNA transcripts, the TCR beta CDR3 regions were amplified. First-round RT-PCR with HTBI primers preceded a second-round multiplex PCR. MiXCR, applied by TCRdb to the multiplex PCR reads, yields one record per CDR3 protein. There are over a million distinct CDR3 sequences in the sample; about 38% occur only once, and more than 9.5% lies in the top ten. This clonotype came up many times.

Sequencing was done on a sample of peripheral blood or thyroid tissue (not recorded which). The rearrangement links TRBV7-2 to TRBJ1-4, with D unclear. The sequence was obtained from an adult man with Graves' hyperthyroidism. For the CDR3, the DNA is TGTGCCAGCAGCTTAGAGCGGGGAAAACTGTTTTTT. It translates to CASSLERGKLFF.